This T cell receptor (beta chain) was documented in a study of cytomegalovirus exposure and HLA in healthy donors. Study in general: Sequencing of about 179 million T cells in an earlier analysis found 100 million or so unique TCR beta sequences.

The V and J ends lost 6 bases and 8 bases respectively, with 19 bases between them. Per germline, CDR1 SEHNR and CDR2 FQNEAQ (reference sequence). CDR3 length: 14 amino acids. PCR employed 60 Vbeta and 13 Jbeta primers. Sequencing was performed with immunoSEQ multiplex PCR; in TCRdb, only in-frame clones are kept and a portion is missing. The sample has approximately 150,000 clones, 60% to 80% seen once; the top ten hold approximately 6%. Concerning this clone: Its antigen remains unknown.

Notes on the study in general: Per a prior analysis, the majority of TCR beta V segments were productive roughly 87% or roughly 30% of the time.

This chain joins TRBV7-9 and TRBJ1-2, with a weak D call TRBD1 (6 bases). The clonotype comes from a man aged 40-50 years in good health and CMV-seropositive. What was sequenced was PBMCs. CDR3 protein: CASRNFQGRRGYTF. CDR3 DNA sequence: TGTGCCAGCAGAAATTTTCAGGGGCGCCGCGGCTACACCTTC.